Reported below is one T cell receptor (beta chain). Its specificity is not known. This CDR3 comprises 15 residues. The germline CDR1 and CDR2 sequences are ENHRY and SYGVKD. Trimming cost V 6 bases and J 9 bases, with 18 bases left between them. TCRdb's table, derived via immunoSEQ multiplex PCR, lists solely in-frame clones and lacks some. The sample shows 210,000 or so clones, approximately 94% of them seen only once. This record belongs to a study of T cell responses to AZD1222 COVID-19 vaccine. Whole-study findings and limits: Spike-specific TCR depth and breadth grew after two AZD1222 doses. Baseline serostatus was positive in only five to seven AZD1222 recipients. It should be noted that donors were predominantly white British and more often female, and clonal diversity was possibly underestimated.

This sequence joins TRBV10-3 and TRBJ1-6; no reliable D call. The receptor's source is an adult who received the MenACWY meningococcal vaccine as a control. Sequenced material: peripheral blood, taken 28 days after the second dose of the MenACWY control vaccine. Written as DNA, the CDR3 is TGTGCCATCAGAGAAGAGGTGCTAGCGGGTTCACCCCTCCACTTT. Protein: CAIREEVLAGSPLHF.